The T cell receptor beta chain under discussion was sequenced for a study of post-analysis software for immune sequencing data. Overall study context: Included courses were relapsing-remitting and secondary progressive multiple sclerosis; progressive-relapsing multiple sclerosis was also included. General study findings and limits: For normalized Chao1 diversity, multiple sclerosis patients scored significantly lower than controls did. Analysis by F measure revealed that same-batch samples clustered strongly together. Comparison of patients with controls showed about 5 TRBV segments more frequent in patients, TRBV5-6, TRBV5-1 and TRBV20-1 among them.

Sequencing libraries made from TCR beta cDNA carried unique molecular identifiers. TCRdb reprocessed the PCR reads with MiXCR, giving one entry per CDR3 protein. This sample has hundreds of thousands of distinct CDR3 sequences; roughly 40% occur once, and the top ten carry 1.5% to 2%. This CDR3 has 14 amino acids. The ends were cut back, 1 base at V and 1 base at J, with 8 bases in the middle. Germline V CDR1 and CDR2: SGHTA, FQGTGA. Only a few counts were recorded for this clonotype. Antigen unknown. This TCR derives from a girl between 5 and 17 years old with multiple sclerosis. The chain is built from TRBV7-3 and TRBJ2-7, with unresolved D. The specimen sequenced was blood. CDR3 region: CASSLNSGSYEQYF. CDR3 DNA sequence: TGTGCCAGCAGCTTAAATTCCGGATCCTACGAGCAGTACTTC. Full variable domain (rest looked up from reference TRBV7-3 and TRBJ2-7): GAGVSQTPSNKVTEKGKYVELRCDPISGHTALYWYRQSLGQGPEFLIYFQGTGAADDSGLPNDRFFAVRPEGSVSTLKIQRTERGDSAVYLCASSLNSGSYEQYFGPGTRLTVT.